A single sample gave rise to the 32 T cell receptor beta chains below, sequenced in a study of shared clonotypes between healthy human individuals. The data were produced by immunoSEQ multiplex PCR, yet TCRdb's version contains in-frame clones alone and is incomplete. The sample yields some 2.4 million clones, more than 85% seen once. The specimen sequenced was naive CD4+ T cells from PBMCs. The subset denotes: CD45RA+ positively selected. These TCRs come from a man between 18 and 29 years old in good health. Some clones in this sample may be carry-over from other donors' samples.

The chain couples TRBV2 to TRBJ1-3, with D possibly being TRBD1 (6 bases). The germline V gene encodes CDR1 SNHLY and CDR2 FYNNEI. Between the trimmed V and J ends, which lost 5 bases and 1 base, there was a span of 12 bases. The CDR3 runs to 15 residues. CDR3 protein: CASSLEGGSGNTIYF. In DNA, the CDR3 is TGTGCCAGCAGTCTTGAAGGGGGGTCTGGAAACACCATATATTTT.

This chain joins TRBV5-1 and TRBJ2-2; D unclear. Trimming took 4 bases from V and 3 from J, leaving 16 bases between them. The CDR3 is made up of 16 amino acids. Germline V lookup: CDR1 SGHRS, CDR2 YFSETQ. DNA for the CDR3: TGCGCCAGCAGCACCCAAGCCAGTACGGACACCGGGGAGCTGTTTTTT. It is translated as CASSTQASTDTGELFF.

CDR3 nucleotide sequence: TGTGCCAGCAGCCAAGAAAGAACTAGCGGGAGCTACAATGAGCAGTTCTTC. This translates into CASSQERTSGSYNEQFF. This chain uses TRBV14 with TRBJ2-1, with TRBD2 matching over 11 bases. The V and J ends lost 0 bases and 3 bases, in that order; junction bases with no gene match: 4. The CDR3 has 17 residues. The germline gives CDR1 SGHDN, CDR2 FVKESK. The full variable domain, in which reference TRBV14 and TRBJ2-1 provide the parts outside the CDR3, is EAGVTQFPSHSVIEKGQTVTLRCDPISGHDNLYWYRRVMGKEIKFLLHFVKESKQDESGMPNNRFLAERTGGTYSTLKVQPAELEDSGVYFCASSQERTSGSYNEQFFGPGTRLTVL.

This chain connects TRBV5-8 to TRBJ1-2, with no clear D. Trimming pared 2 bases from V and 4 bases from J, leaving 12 bases between. The CDR3 has 14 amino acids. CDR1 is SGHTS, CDR2 YDEGEE, per germline. The CDR3 DNA reads TGTGCCAGCAGCTTAAAGGAGGGAATCTATGGCTACACCTTC. Residues: CASSLKEGIYGYTF.

The chain employs TRBV7-2 and TRBJ2-5, with 13 nucleotides matching TRBD2. Germline CDR1 SGHTA, CDR2 FQGNSA. V was clipped by 1 base and J by 0 bases; unmatched bases: 5. The CDR3 sequence is 18 residues long. The CDR3 sequence is CASSLGTSGRAYQETQYF. The CDR3 bases are TGTGCCAGCAGCTTAGGGACTAGCGGGAGAGCGTACCAAGAGACCCAGTACTTC.

The chain carries TRBV28 and TRBJ1-4; D possibly corresponds to TRBD1 (6 bases). The V gene lost 6 bases and the J gene lost 8 bases, with 10 bases spanning the gap. The CDR3 runs to 12 residues. In germline, CDR1 is MDHEN, CDR2 SYDVKM. The CDR3 region is CASRTGWEKLFF. The DNA for the CDR3 is TGTGCCAGCAGGACAGGATGGGAAAAACTGTTTTTT.

The chain recombines TRBV4-2 with TRBJ1-3; D not resolved. V was trimmed by 0 bases and J by 0 bases, leaving 9 bases between them. The CDR3 loop spans 16 amino acids. Germline assignment: CDR1 LGHNA and CDR2 YNFKEQ. CDR3 sequence: CASSQEHRLSGNTIYF. As DNA, the CDR3 is TGTGCCAGCAGCCAAGAACACAGACTCTCTGGAAACACCATATATTTT.

This clone was detected only once. The chain uses TRBV7-3 and TRBJ2-3, with 9 bases lining up with TRBD1. With 4 bases clipped from V and 3 bases from J, the junction kept 5 bases outside the gene matches. Germline lookup yields CDR1 SGHTA and CDR2 FQGTGA. CDR3 length: 15 residues. In nucleotides, the CDR3 is TGTGCCAGCAGCTCCCCCGGGACAGGGACAGATACGCAGTATTTT. It encodes CASSSPGTGTDTQYF.

The chain has TRBV14 and TRBJ1-1; D not resolved. Germline V gene data show CDR1 as SGHDN and CDR2 as FVKESK. The V and J ends lost 4 bases and 11 bases respectively, with 29 bases between them. The CDR3 covers 17 residues. This chain's CDR3 is CASSRIPVPSRAFEAFF. CDR3 bases: TGTGCCAGCAGCCGGATACCCGTACCCTCTAGGGCGTTTGAGGCTTTCTTT. The entire variable domain, with the rest obtained from reference TRBV14 and TRBJ1-1, is as follows: EAGVTQFPSHSVIEKGQTVTLRCDPISGHDNLYWYRRVMGKEIKFLLHFVKESKQDESGMPNNRFLAERTGGTYSTLKVQPAELEDSGVYFCASSRIPVPSRAFEAFFGQGTRLTVV.

The gene calls are TRBV4-3 and TRBJ2-6; D may correspond to TRBD1 or TRBD2 (5 bases each). The CDR3 loop spans 15 amino acids. Per germline, CDR1 LGHNA and CDR2 YSLEER. Trimming left V 0 bases short and J 8 bases short, with 11 bases between. The CDR3 nucleotides are TGCGCCAGCAGCCAAGAGCCGGGACCCACCAACGTCCTGACTTTC. Amino acid sequence: CASSQEPGPTNVLTF.

The J gene is TRBJ1-4, the V gene TRBV7-9, with a weak D call TRBD1 (6 bases). V gave up 5 bases and J gave up 8 bases, with 9 bases separating them. There are 12 residues in the CDR3. Germline V gene data show CDR1 as SEHNR and CDR2 as FQNEAQ (reference sequence). This CDR3 reads CASSRGQEKLFF. For the CDR3, the DNA is TGTGCCAGCAGCCGCGGACAGGAAAAACTGTTTTTT.

The chain uses TRBV7-2 and TRBJ1-5; the match to TRBD1 covers 8 bases. The CDR3 consists of 14 residues. Germline loops: CDR1 SGHTA, CDR2 FQGNSA. Trimming took 5 bases from V and 6 from J; bases not matched to a gene: 6. The CDR3 spells CASSNDRGAQPQHF. In DNA, the CDR3 is TGTGCCAGCAGCAACGACAGGGGCGCTCAGCCCCAGCATTTT.

V usage is TRBV6-1 and J usage is TRBJ2-7, with D unresolved. Trimming took off 5 bases at V and 6 bases at J, with 8 bases between the two ends. This CDR3 is built from 11 residues. Germline-derived CDR1 and CDR2 are MNHNS and SASEGT. CDR3 sequence reads: CASSSGLEQYF. Written as DNA, the CDR3 is TGTGCCAGCAGTTCAGGCCTCGAGCAGTACTTC.

This chain joins TRBV12-5 and TRBJ1-5; D call uncertain. There are 14 residues in the CDR3. With 0 bases removed from V and 7 bases from J, the gap between germline ends came to 10 bases. CDR1 and CDR2 from the germline V gene are LGHNT and FRNRAP. In nucleotides, the CDR3 is TGTGCTAGTGGTTTGGTACGGGAGGTACAGCCCCAGCATTTT. Protein product: CASGLVREVQPQHF.

This clone has a single count. The chain is built from TRBV28 and TRBJ2-5, with 7 bases fitting TRBD1. Losses at the gene ends were 6 bases for V and 0 bases for J; bases not matched to a gene: 13. The CDR3 consists of 17 residues. The germline V gene has CDR1 MDHEN and CDR2 SYDVKM. The CDR3 sequence is CASRLTGTAKYQETQYF. CDR3 DNA: TGTGCCAGCAGATTAACCGGGACAGCCAAGTACCAAGAGACCCAGTACTTC.

This chain joins TRBV2 and TRBJ2-3, with D uncertain. V was pared by 7 bases and J by 2 bases, with 13 bases between. Germline loops: CDR1 SNHLY, CDR2 FYNNEI. This CDR3 has 14 amino acids. CDR3 sequence (DNA): TGTGCCAGCAATTTGGTTCAATACACAGATACGCAGTATTTT. It yields the protein CASNLVQYTDTQYF.

To note about this clone: At one of its ends the junction is not consistent with the germline gene, which may arise from a read error. The chain combines TRBV6-1 with TRBJ2-2; no firm D call. The CDR3 has 16 amino acids. Germline lookup yields CDR1 MNHNS and CDR2 SASEGT. The CDR3 reads CASREGRSVHTGELFF. Written as DNA, the CDR3 is TGTGCCAGCAGGGAAGGACGGTCCGTGCACACCGGGGAGCTGTTTTTT.

The chain links TRBV19 to TRBJ2-5; D possibly corresponds to TRBD1 (6 bases). Between the trimmed V and J ends, which lost 8 bases and 1 base, there was a span of 17 bases. Germline CDR1 and CDR2: LNHDA and SQIVND (reference sequence). The CDR3 runs to 15 residues. The CDR3 DNA reads as TGTGCCAGTGCGGACCGGACAGTCCTCCAAGAGACCCAGTACTTC. Its translation is CASADRTVLQETQYF.

This chain links TRBV6-6 with TRBJ1-3; 10 nucleotides line up with TRBD1. The germline V gene has CDR1 MNHNY and CDR2 SVGAGI (reference sequence). V was pared by 6 bases and J by 3 bases, with 5 bases of the junction left unmatched. This CDR3 region has 15 residues. The CDR3 DNA is TGTGCCAGCAGACTGGGACAGGGGATTGGAAACACCATATATTTT. Translated, it gives CASRLGQGIGNTIYF.

CDR3 amino acids: CASSRGVGAFF. CDR3 sequence (DNA): TGTGCCAGCAGCAGGGGTGTCGGAGCTTTCTTT. The chain joins TRBV14 to TRBJ1-1; a weak D match, TRBD1 (5 bases). Trimming took 5 bases from V and 10 from J, leaving 11 bases between them. Germline assignment: CDR1 SGHDN and CDR2 FVKESK. The CDR3 length is 11 residues.

V is TRBV28 and J is TRBJ1-5; D is uncertain. Germline values: CDR1 MDHEN, CDR2 SYDVKM. The CDR3 length is 15 residues. Trimming took off 8 bases at V and 3 bases at J, with 17 bases between the two ends. This chain's CDR3 is CASGPRKGFNQPQHF. Written as DNA, the CDR3 is TGTGCCAGCGGACCCCGAAAGGGATTCAATCAGCCCCAGCATTTT.

Concerning this clone itself: One base away lies a much larger clone, so this may be a sequencing read error. This same CDR3 is encoded by further DNA sequences in the sample. The V and J genes are TRBV11-3 and TRBJ2-1, with D unresolved. The CDR3 sequence is 12 residues long. Germline loops: CDR1 SGHNT, CDR2 YENEEA. The V end was cut by 3 bases, the J end by 7 bases, with 7 bases between. The CDR3 nucleotides are TGTGCCAGCAGCTTGCGTGAGAATGAGCAGTTCTTC. Translated, it gives CASSLRENEQFF.

As to this clone: The junction departs from the called germline gene at one end, perhaps through a read error. The chain has TRBV20-1 and TRBJ2-7, with D hard to call. Germline CDR1 is DFQATT and CDR2 is SNEGSKA (reference sequence). The CDR3 runs to 11 residues. This CDR3 is CSARAPPSVFF. CDR3 coding DNA: TGCAGTGCTAGAGCTCCTCCTTCGGTTTTCTTC.

CDR3 DNA: TGTGCCAGCAGTGAAACGTTCCGATCCGGGGAGCAGTACTTC. Its translation is CASSETFRSGEQYF. This chain links TRBV6-1 with TRBJ2-7; no firm D call. Germline V gene sequence: CDR1 MNHNS, CDR2 SASEGT. V lost 2 bases, J lost 7 bases, and 15 bases lay in between. The CDR3 contains 14 residues.

V is TRBV18 and J is TRBJ1-2; TRBD1 aligns across 9 bases. The CDR3 is 16 amino acids. CDR1 and CDR2 (germline): KGHSH, LQKENI. Trimming removed 0 bases from V and 2 bases from J; junction bases left unmatched: 4. For the CDR3, the DNA is TGTGCCAGCTCACCACCGGGGACAGGGCCCAACTATGGCTACACCTTC. Protein product: CASSPPGTGPNYGYTF.

Written as DNA, the CDR3 is TGCGCCAGCAGTTTATGGATCGGGGACAATGAGCAGTTCTTC. Translating gives CASSLWIGDNEQFF. The chain recombines TRBV5-1 with TRBJ2-1; possibly TRBD2 for D (5 bases). CDR1 and CDR2 from the germline V gene are SGHRS and YFSETQ. The V end lost 5 bases, the J end lost 5 bases, and 14 bases lay between the germline ends. The CDR3 extends over 14 amino acids.

The gene calls are TRBV5-1 and TRBJ2-3; D is unresolved. Germline CDR1 is SGHRS and CDR2 is YFSETQ. The CDR3 extends over 14 amino acids. The V gene lost 0 bases and the J gene lost 0 bases, with 5 bases spanning the gap. The CDR3 spells CASSLAHSTDTQYF. The CDR3, as DNA: TGCGCCAGCAGCTTGGCCCATAGCACAGATACGCAGTATTTT.

V gene TRBV2 combines with J gene TRBJ2-4; possibly TRBD2 for D (7 bases). Germline assignment: CDR1 SNHLY and CDR2 FYNNEI. This CDR3 has 15 residues. V lost 8 bases and J 0 bases, leaving 14 bases between the germline ends. CDR3 in amino acids: CASQGRGIAKNIQYF. The CDR3 nucleotides read TGTGCCAGCCAGGGGAGGGGCATAGCCAAAAACATTCAGTACTTC.

The chain employs TRBV5-6 and TRBJ2-1; 11 nucleotides match TRBD2. With 0 bases clipped from V and 14 bases from J, the junction kept 10 bases outside the gene matches. The CDR3 is 15 residues long. In germline, CDR1 is SGHDT, CDR2 YYEEEE. Written as DNA, the CDR3 is TGTGCCAGCAGCTTGGAGGGACTAGCGGCAGATATAGAGTTCTTC. Its protein product is CASSLEGLAADIEFF.

This clone was seen once. The chain has TRBV6-5 and TRBJ2-4, with D perhaps given as TRBD1 or TRBD2 (5 bases each). Germline values: CDR1 MNHEY, CDR2 SVGAGI. Trimming cost V 6 bases and J 10 bases, with 13 bases left between them. The CDR3 spans 12 residues. The CDR3 DNA reads TGTGCCAGCAGCTGGGACGGTCGAATTCAGTACTTC. Translation gives CASSWDGRIQYF.

CDR3 in amino acids: CASSEQGLTLRGYTF. The CDR3 bases are TGTGCCAGCAGTGAACAGGGTCTCACTCTTAGAGGCTACACCTTC. The rearrangement links TRBV6-1 to TRBJ1-2; D possibly corresponds to TRBD1 (5 bases). Trimming took 2 bases from V and 8 from J, leaving 18 bases between them. Per germline, CDR1 MNHNS and CDR2 SASEGT. This CDR3 comprises 15 residues.

The rearrangement joins TRBV21-1 to TRBJ2-5; no check of the table's D call, TRBD2, against the DNA was made. TRBV21-1 is shown as a pseudogene. CDR3 size: 19 residues. CDR3 bases: TGTGCCAGCAGCAAATTGGTGGAAGGAGCGGGAGGCCCCCAAGAGACCCAGTACTTC. Protein sequence: CASSKLVEGAGGPQETQYF.